Below are 10 T cell receptor beta chains sequenced from a single sample in a study of cytomegalovirus exposure and HLA in healthy donors. With 60 Vbeta and 13 Jbeta primers, the PCR was carried out. Clones were sequenced by immunoSEQ multiplex PCR, and TCRdb holds only the in-frame ones, with some missing. The table lists 59,000 or so clones, 85% of them singletons. Sequencing was done on a sample of PBMCs. The receptors stem from a female donor in good health and CMV-seronegative.

This chain joins TRBV18 and TRBJ1-2, with D uncertain. Germline V gives CDR1 KGHSH, CDR2 LQKENI. Between the trimmed V and J ends, which lost 3 bases and 0 bases, there was a span of 11 bases. This CDR3 has 15 residues. The CDR3 reads CASSPNLGANYGYTF. CDR3 nucleotides: TGTGCCAGCTCACCGAATTTGGGAGCTAACTATGGCTACACCTTC.

The chain is built from TRBV11-2 and TRBJ2-7; D gene ambiguous. There are 16 residues in the CDR3. The germline CDR1 and CDR2 sequences are SGHAT and FQNNGV. Trimming left V 5 bases short and J 1 base short, with 18 bases between. CDR3 loop: CASSQLGTEISYEQYF. The CDR3, as DNA: TGTGCCAGCAGCCAATTAGGCACGGAGATATCCTACGAGCAGTACTTC.

This chain links TRBV5-1 with TRBJ2-3, with TRBD1 matching over 11 bases. The CDR3 totals 15 residues. The germline V gene has CDR1 SGHRS and CDR2 YFSETQ. V gave up 4 bases and J gave up 6 bases; unmatched junction bases: 7. The chain's CDR3 is CASSVGQGAGDTQYF. The CDR3 DNA is TGCGCCAGCAGCGTCGGACAGGGGGCGGGGGATACGCAGTATTTT.

The V gene is TRBV7-2, the J gene TRBJ1-1, with TRBD1 as a possible D gene (5 bases). This CDR3 comprises 15 residues. Trimming removed 5 bases at V and 4 bases at J, with 17 bases between. Germline loops: CDR1 SGHTA, CDR2 FQGNSA. This CDR3 reads CASSHGDRRGTEAFF. The CDR3 region has the DNA TGTGCCAGCAGCCACGGGGACCGGAGGGGCACTGAAGCTTTCTTT.

The rearrangement links TRBV5-3 to TRBJ2-7; 7 bases line up with TRBD2. TRBV5-3 is assigned to the ORF class and has an uncertain function. The ends lost 2 bases at V and 3 bases at J; junction bases unmatched: 8. The CDR3 consists of 15 residues. Here the CDR3 reads CARSFKGGNNYEQYF. For the CDR3, the DNA is TGTGCCAGAAGCTTTAAGGGAGGGAATAACTACGAGCAGTACTTC.

V usage is TRBV29-1 and J usage is TRBJ2-7; 7 bases agree with TRBD1. This CDR3 region has 15 residues. Germline CDR1 is SQVTM and CDR2 is ANQGSEA. The ends lost 4 bases at V and 3 bases at J; junction bases unmatched: 12. This CDR3 is CSVGGRDSGVYEQYF. For the CDR3, the DNA is TGCAGCGTTGGAGGCCGGGACAGTGGGGTCTACGAGCAGTACTTC.

The chain is built from TRBV28 and TRBJ2-1, with 7 bases that match TRBD1. The length of the CDR3 is 20 residues. V lost 4 bases and J lost 8; bases outside the gene matches: 26. Germline CDR1 and CDR2: MDHEN and SYDVKM. CDR3 in DNA: TGTGCCAGCAGTTCATCTAATCCTTTCCTCCACAGGGGTCGGGCGGATGAGCAGTTCTTC. It is translated as CASSSSNPFLHRGRADEQFF. The variable domain in full, completed from reference TRBV28 and TRBJ2-1, reads DVKVTQSSRYLVKRTGEKVFLECVQDMDHENMFWYRQDPGLGLRLIYFSYDVKMKEKGDIPEGYSVSREKKERFSLILESASTNQTSMYLCASSSSNPFLHRGRADEQFFGPGTRLTVL.

The chain recombines TRBV14 with TRBJ1-2, with D perhaps matching TRBD1 (5 bases). CDR1 is SGHDN and CDR2 is FVKESK in the germline V gene. CDR3 length: 15 residues. V was trimmed by 1 base and J by 4 bases, leaving 13 bases between them. The CDR3, as DNA: TGTGCCAGCAGCCAAGGTCTGATGGGGCCCTATGGCTACACCTTC. This translates into CASSQGLMGPYGYTF.

The rearrangement links TRBV7-2 to TRBJ2-5; 9 bases line up with TRBD2. The CDR3 runs to 17 residues. Germline loops: CDR1 SGHTA, CDR2 FQGNSA. Trimming took 4 bases from V and 1 from J; bases not matched to a gene: 10. CDR3 bases: TGTGCCAGCAGCTCCCAAGGGTCTAGCGGGGTCCAAGAGACCCAGTACTTC. Amino acid sequence: CASSSQGSSGVQETQYF. Looking up the rest from reference TRBV7-2 and TRBJ2-5 gives the full variable domain: GAGVSQSPSNKVTEKGKDVELRCDPISGHTALYWYRQSLGQGLEFLIYFQGNSAPDKSGLPSDRFSAERTGGSVSTLTIQRTQQEDSAVYLCASSSQGSSGVQETQYFGPGTRLLVL.

V and J are TRBV7-8 and TRBJ2-5, with unresolved D. From germline, CDR1 is SGHVS and CDR2 FQNEAQ. This CDR3 is 12 amino acids long. V dropped 5 bases and J dropped 5 bases, with 9 bases sitting between them. CDR3 residues: CASSQSRETQYF. The CDR3 coding sequence is TGTGCCAGCAGCCAATCTCGGGAGACCCAGTACTTC.